This TCR beta chain was observed in a study of blood T cell repertoires in COVID-19. Study summary: Both acute and convalescent COVID-19 samples were obtained from the United States, Italy and Spain. PBMCs, B-cell-depleted T cells, or T cells were the source of the cDNA or gDNA that made up the material.

Original analysis: By means of reference gene primer amplification, nucleated cell counts were estimated. The protocol was immunoSEQ multiplex PCR, while the TCRdb copy is restricted to in-frame clones and leaves out a portion. D and trimming were read from the DNA, whereas the V and J calls and clone size are those reported in that table. The sample shows around 300,000 clones, about 89% of them seen only once. The source of this sequence is a man in his fifties with acute or convalescent COVID-19. The sample consisted of peripheral blood.

The CDR3 sequence is CAISGEQETQYF. Written as DNA, the CDR3 is TGTGCCATCAGCGGGGAGCAAGAGACCCAGTACTTC. V usage is TRBV10-3 and J usage is TRBJ2-5; possible D gene TRBD2, 5 bases. V lost 6 bases and J lost 2, with 7 bases in between. The CDR3 totals 12 residues. Germline-derived CDR1 and CDR2 are ENHRY and SYGVKD.